These 23 T cell receptor beta chains were sequenced from one sample in a study of cytomegalovirus exposure and HLA in healthy donors. The PCR had 60 Vbeta and 13 Jbeta primers. The data were produced by immunoSEQ multiplex PCR, yet TCRdb's version contains in-frame clones alone and is incomplete. The table records roughly 76,000 clones, roughly 78% of them present only once. Sample: PBMCs. These TCRs come from a young man in good health and CMV-seronegative.

This clone was seen a few times. This chain uses TRBV30 with TRBJ2-3; D gene uncertain. V dropped 1 base and J dropped 6 bases, with 5 bases sitting between them. The CDR3 has 11 amino acids. CDR1 GTSNPN and CDR2 SVGIG come from the germline V gene (reference sequence). CDR3 nucleotides: TGTGCCTGGAGTGCGAGGGATACGCAGTATTTT. It is translated as CAWSARDTQYF.

This chain joins TRBV27 and TRBJ1-6; perhaps TRBD1 as D (5 bases). This CDR3 comprises 15 residues. The V end lost 5 bases, the J end lost 7 bases, and 15 bases lay between the germline ends. Germline-derived CDR1 and CDR2 are MNHEY and SMNVEV (reference sequence). The CDR3 reads CASSPGTDQNSPLHF. DNA for the CDR3: TGTGCCAGCAGTCCCGGGACTGATCAAAATTCACCCCTCCACTTT.

The J gene is TRBJ2-7, the V gene TRBV19; the match to TRBD1 covers 8 bases. The germline CDR1 and CDR2 sequences are LNHDA and SQIVND (reference sequence). The CDR3 has 14 amino acids. V shed 5 bases, J shed 5 bases, and the junction held 8 bases outside the gene matches. CDR3 DNA sequence: TGTGCCAGTAGTCCCCGACAGGGGACACACGAGCAGTACTTC. It translates to CASSPRQGTHEQYF.

The chain recombines TRBV6-6 with TRBJ2-5, with no clear D. Germline V gives CDR1 MNHNY, CDR2 SVGAGI (reference sequence). The ends were cut back, 4 bases at V and 2 bases at J, with 5 bases in the middle. This CDR3 is 12 amino acids long. The CDR3 DNA sequence: TGTGCCAGCAGTTCAGTGCAAGAGACCCAGTACTTC. Its protein product is CASSSVQETQYF.

Only a few counts were recorded for this clone. J is TRBJ1-2 and V is TRBV11-2; TRBD1 matches 7 bases. The V gene's germline CDR1 is SGHAT and CDR2 FQNNGV. The trim removed 5 bases at V and 9 bases at J, leaving 9 bases unmatched. The CDR3 totals 13 residues. Here the CDR3 reads CASSPDLTGSYTF. In nucleotides, the CDR3 is TGTGCCAGCAGCCCCGACTTGACAGGGAGCTACACCTTC.

The chain recombines TRBV7-2 with TRBJ1-5, with D maybe TRBD1 (6 bases). The CDR3 is made up of 17 amino acids. V shed 1 base and J shed 0 bases, with 13 bases lying between them. Looked up from germline, CDR1 is SGHTA and CDR2 is FQGNSA. For the CDR3, the DNA is TGTGCCAGCAGCTTAGGGGGCGGACAGCTTAGCAATCAGCCCCAGCATTTT. It translates to CASSLGGGQLSNQPQHF.

J is TRBJ2-7 and V is TRBV27; 8 nucleotides agree with TRBD1. Germline V lookup: CDR1 MNHEY, CDR2 SMNVEV (reference sequence). The CDR3 is 17 amino acids. The V gene end was trimmed by 8 bases and the J gene end by 4 bases; junction bases not matched to a gene: 19. The DNA of the CDR3 is TGTGCCAGCCGACCAAAATTTTATGACAGGGGAGAGTACGAGCAGTACTTC. It translates to CASRPKFYDRGEYEQYF.

In its sample, this clone was seen a few times. This chain links TRBV6-5 with TRBJ2-1, with D maybe TRBD1 (6 bases). This CDR3 region has 15 residues. V lost 7 bases to trimming and J lost 5 bases, with 18 bases between them. Germline V lookup: CDR1 MNHEY, CDR2 SVGAGI. The CDR3: CASTPTGRGNNEQFF. For the CDR3, the DNA is TGTGCCAGCACCCCTACGGGCAGGGGTAACAATGAGCAGTTCTTC.

CDR3: CASSPAGGSYEQYF. CDR3 nucleotides: TGCGCCAGCAGCCCTGCAGGGGGATCCTACGAGCAGTACTTC. The V gene is TRBV5-1, the J gene TRBJ2-7, with 7 bases aligning to TRBD1. The CDR3 has 14 amino acids. CDR1 and CDR2 (germline): SGHRS, YFSETQ. The ends lost 4 bases at V and 1 base at J; junction bases unmatched: 5.

This clone was observed a few times. The CDR3 sequence is CASSLAGGTYNEQFF. CDR3 nucleotide sequence: TGTGCCAGCAGCTTGGCAGGGGGCACCTACAATGAGCAGTTCTTC. The chain joins TRBV5-8 to TRBJ2-1; 8 bases match TRBD1. Germline CDR1 and CDR2: SGHTS and YDEGEE. CDR3 length equals 15 residues. V was pared by 0 bases and J by 2 bases, with 1 base of the junction left unmatched.

V is TRBV4-1 and J is TRBJ2-7, with D possibly being TRBD2 (5 bases). The CDR3 has 14 residues. Germline V gene data show CDR1 as MGHRA and CDR2 as YSYEKL. Trimming took off 1 base at V and 8 bases at J, with 15 bases between the two ends. The CDR3 spells CASSQGEGRVQQYF. CDR3 nucleotides: TGCGCCAGCAGCCAAGGCGAGGGAAGGGTTCAGCAGTACTTC.

Comment on this clone: The same CDR3 also results from other DNA sequences found in this sample. The chain joins TRBV13 to TRBJ2-7; 12 nucleotides line up with TRBD2. CDR3 size: 14 residues. V shed 4 bases, J shed 6 bases, and the junction held 4 bases outside the gene matches. Germline V gene data show CDR1 as PRHDT and CDR2 as FYEKMQ (reference sequence). The CDR3 is CASSSTSGRGEQYF. As DNA, the CDR3 is TGTGCCAGCAGCTCGACTAGCGGGAGAGGCGAGCAGTACTTC.

The chain recombines TRBV5-8 with TRBJ1-3; D gene ambiguous. The germline CDR1 and CDR2 sequences are SGHTS and YDEGEE. This CDR3 spans 15 amino acids. Trimming stripped 0 bases from V and 3 bases from J, with 10 bases between. The CDR3, as DNA: TGTGCCAGCAGCTTGGACGGCGGGCATGGAAACACCATATATTTT. Translating gives CASSLDGGHGNTIYF.

The rearrangement joins TRBV7-6 to TRBJ1-4; D is possibly TRBD1 (6 bases). CDR1 SGHVS and CDR2 FNYEAQ come from the germline V gene. V was clipped by 2 bases and J by 5 bases, with 30 bases between them. The CDR3 loop spans 21 amino acids. This CDR3 is CASSLLEVPYRADVINEKLFF. CDR3 sequence (DNA): TGTGCCAGCAGCTTACTGGAGGTACCGTACAGGGCCGACGTGATAAATGAAAAACTGTTTTTT. The full variable domain, completed using reference TRBV7-6 and TRBJ1-4, is GAGVSQSPRYKVTKRGQDVALRCDPISGHVSLYWYRQALGQGPEFLTYFNYEAQQDKSGLPNDRFSAERPEGSISTLTIQRTEQRDSAMYRCASSLLEVPYRADVINEKLFFGSGTQLSVL.

This chain links TRBV5-8 with TRBJ1-6; 9 nucleotides align to TRBD1. Germline V gives CDR1 SGHTS, CDR2 YDEGEE. This CDR3 spans 16 amino acids. V lost 2 bases to trimming and J lost 7 bases; unmatched junction nucleotides: 7. This CDR3 reads CASSFIGTGRNSPLHF. The CDR3 nucleotides are TGTGCCAGCAGCTTTATTGGGACAGGGCGGAATTCACCCCTCCACTTT.

The chain combines TRBV29-1 with TRBJ2-7; 9 bases align to TRBD1. V shed 3 bases, J shed 12 bases, and the junction held 6 bases outside the gene matches. Germline assignment: CDR1 SQVTM and CDR2 ANQGSEA. This CDR3 spans 11 amino acids. CDR3 sequence (DNA): TGCAGCGTTGATGGGGGACAGGGACCGTACTTC. Its translation: CSVDGGQGPYF.

The CDR3 DNA sequence: TGCGCCAGCAGCTCACGGTCGGGCTCTGGGGCCAACGTCCTGACTTTC. Residues: CASSSRSGSGANVLTF. This chain joins TRBV4-3 and TRBJ2-6, with D uncertain. The CDR3 is made up of 16 amino acids. The V gene lost 5 bases and the J gene lost 0 bases, with 11 bases spanning the gap. The germline gives CDR1 LGHNA, CDR2 YSLEER.

As for this clone: A read error may account for a junction end that differs from germline. This chain uses TRBV27 with TRBJ2-1; tentative D call: TRBD2 (5 bases). The germline CDR1 and CDR2 sequences are MNHEY and SMNVEV (reference sequence). The CDR3 covers 12 residues. This CDR3 reads CASSSALGPKVF. CDR3 DNA: TGTGCCAGCAGTTCGGCACTAGGGCCCAAGGTCTTC.

The V gene is TRBV5-1, the J gene TRBJ2-1; the match to TRBD2 covers 10 bases. CDR3 length: 16 residues. Germline V gene lookup returns CDR1 SGHRS and CDR2 YFSETQ. V shed 1 base, J shed 5 bases, and the junction held 6 bases outside the gene matches. The CDR3 loop is CASSLTASGGNNEQFF. CDR3 sequence (DNA): TGCGCCAGCAGCTTGACGGCTAGCGGGGGAAACAATGAGCAGTTCTTC.

This clone was observed once. The chain joins TRBV20-1 to TRBJ2-3; D uncertain. The V and J ends lost 6 bases and 6 bases respectively, with 10 bases between them. This CDR3 has 11 amino acids. Germline values: CDR1 DFQATT, CDR2 SNEGSKA (reference sequence). The CDR3 DNA sequence: TGCAGTGCCAGGCCCCCCGATACGCAGTATTTT. Protein: CSARPPDTQYF.

The rearrangement links TRBV7-9 to TRBJ2-3; 8 bases are a match to TRBD1. The CDR3 has 15 residues. The junction had 11 bases not matched to a gene; V was cut back by 5 bases and J by 7 bases. Germline loops: CDR1 SEHNR, CDR2 FQNEAQ (reference sequence). CDR3: CASSPPRRTGYTQYF. The CDR3 nucleotides read TGTGCCAGCAGCCCGCCTCGCCGGACAGGGTATACGCAGTATTTT. Based on the CDR3 plus reference TRBV7-9 and TRBJ2-3, the full variable domain is DTGVSQNPRHKITKRGQNVTFRCDPISEHNRLYWYRQTLGQGPEFLTYFQNEAQLEKSRLLSDRFSAERPKGSFSTLEIQRTEQGDSAMYLCASSPPRRTGYTQYFGPGTRLTVL.

This chain uses TRBV15 with TRBJ1-2; D possibly corresponds to TRBD1 (5 bases). The V end lost 0 bases, the J end lost 4 bases, and 15 bases lay between the germline ends. The CDR3 is 16 residues long. Germline CDR1 and CDR2: LNHNV and YYDKDF (reference sequence). Written as DNA, the CDR3 is TGTGCCACCAGCAGAGATTACTCGGACAATAGCTATGGCTACACCTTC. Translating gives CATSRDYSDNSYGYTF.

Only a few counts were recorded for this clone. The chain uses TRBV5-1 and TRBJ2-5, with 11 nucleotides matching TRBD2. CDR1 and CDR2 from the germline V gene are SGHRS and YFSETQ. The CDR3 is 14 residues long. Trimming took 4 bases from V and 4 from J; bases not matched to a gene: 3. CDR3 protein: CASSDTSGGETQYF. The CDR3 bases are TGCGCCAGCAGCGATACTAGCGGGGGAGAGACCCAGTACTTC.